Below, one TCR beta chain is given with its context. These data come from a study of blood T cell repertoires in COVID-19. The CDR3 has 14 residues. The ends were cut back, 0 bases at V and 8 bases at J, with 14 bases in the middle. Per germline, CDR1 KGHSH and CDR2 LQKENI. The protocol was immunoSEQ multiplex PCR, while the TCRdb copy is restricted to in-frame clones and leaves out a portion. The table records over 60,000 clones, just over 85% of them present only once. This receptor was obtained from a man between 65 and 85 years old with active or convalescent COVID-19. The source material was peripheral blood. This rearrangement joins TRBV18 to TRBJ2-7; D perhaps matches TRBD1 (6 bases). CDR3 sequence: CASSPPAGARKQYF. The CDR3, as DNA: TGTGCCAGCTCACCACCTGCAGGGGCTCGAAAGCAGTACTTC.